These 21 T cell receptor beta chains were all obtained from the same sample, sequenced in a study of shared clonotypes between healthy human individuals. Measured with immunoSEQ multiplex PCR; TCRdb has only the in-frame clones, and not every one. The sample holds millions of clones, just under 95% seen once. The naive CD8 subset, CD45RO-negative cells positively selected for CCR7, excluded terminally differentiated effector memory CD45RA+ cells. The sequenced sample was naive CD8+ T cells sorted from blood. The receptors derive from a man aged 18 to 30 in good health.

For the CDR3, the DNA is TGTGCCAGCAGTGACCCTGGGACAGGGAGGCCCATGAACACTGAAGCTTTCTTT. It translates to CASSDPGTGRPMNTEAFF. The chain recombines TRBV2 with TRBJ1-1, with 9 positions matching TRBD1. This CDR3 has 18 residues. The V and J ends lost 3 bases and 0 bases, in that order; junction bases with no gene match: 11. Per the germline V gene, CDR1 is SNHLY and CDR2 is FYNNEI.

CDR3 sequence: CASSFTPLHF. CDR3 nucleotides: TGCGCCAGCAGTTTTACACCCCTCCACTTT. J is TRBJ1-6 and V is TRBV23-1; D gene ambiguous. TRBV23-1 is classed as an ORF, of uncertain function. This CDR3 has 10 amino acids. V was trimmed by 5 bases and J by 11 bases, leaving 4 bases between them.

Of note for this clone: This sample also contains other DNA sequences that code for the same CDR3. The chain combines TRBV11-3 with TRBJ2-7; D assignment may be TRBD1 or TRBD2 (5 bases each). V lost 3 bases to trimming and J lost 1 base, with 7 bases between them. The CDR3 loop spans 13 amino acids. Germline V lookup: CDR1 SGHNT, CDR2 YENEEA. CDR3: CASSLGESYEQYF. In DNA, the CDR3 is TGTGCCAGCAGCTTGGGGGAATCCTACGAGCAGTACTTC.

The rearrangement uses TRBV15 and TRBJ2-7; unclear D gene. Germline V CDR1 and CDR2: LNHNV, YYDKDF (reference sequence). This CDR3 has 14 amino acids. V lost 5 bases and J 5 bases, leaving 16 bases between the germline ends. The CDR3 region is CATSSTDRLHEQYF. Written as DNA, the CDR3 is TGTGCCACCAGCTCCACAGACCGGCTTCACGAGCAGTACTTC.

V usage is TRBV15 and J usage is TRBJ2-3, with no clear D. In germline, CDR1 is LNHNV, CDR2 YYDKDF (reference sequence). There are 12 residues in the CDR3. The V gene lost 5 bases and the J gene lost 2 bases, with 5 bases spanning the gap. As DNA, the CDR3 is TGTGCCACCAGCGGAATCACAGATACGCAGTATTTT. It is translated as CATSGITDTQYF.

The chain carries TRBV29-1 and TRBJ2-5, with D perhaps assigned TRBD1 or TRBD2 (6 bases each). Looked up from germline, CDR1 is SQVTM and CDR2 is ANQGSEA. V lost 8 bases to trimming and J lost 0 bases, with 16 bases between them. The CDR3 is 14 amino acids. CDR3 coding DNA: TGCAGCTCCGAGGGGGGCCTGTACCAAGAGACCCAGTACTTC. Encoded protein: CSSEGGLYQETQYF.

As for this clone: This same CDR3 is encoded by further DNA sequences in the sample. The chain links TRBV28 to TRBJ1-1; tentatively, D is TRBD1 (6 bases). V was shortened by 3 bases and J by 0 bases, with 11 bases between the two germline ends. Germline lookup yields CDR1 MDHEN and CDR2 SYDVKM. The CDR3 extends over 15 amino acids. The CDR3 region is CASSFDQGMNTEAFF. CDR3 in DNA: TGTGCCAGCAGTTTTGACCAGGGGATGAACACTGAAGCTTTCTTT. The full variable domain, with the rest looked up from reference TRBV28 and TRBJ1-1, is DVKVTQSSRYLVKRTGEKVFLECVQDMDHENMFWYRQDPGLGLRLIYFSYDVKMKEKGDIPEGYSVSREKKERFSLILESASTNQTSMYLCASSFDQGMNTEAFFGQGTRLTVV.

The chain links TRBV4-1 to TRBJ2-1; 7 bases line up with TRBD2. The trim removed 5 bases at V and 3 bases at J, leaving 10 bases unmatched. Per germline, CDR1 MGHRA and CDR2 YSYEKL. CDR3 length: 16 amino acids. This CDR3 reads CASSESGASYYNEQFF. The CDR3 nucleotides read TGCGCCAGCAGCGAAAGCGGGGCCTCCTACTACAATGAGCAGTTCTTC.

The chain joins TRBV5-6 to TRBJ2-3; the D gene is possibly TRBD2 (7 bases). This CDR3 has 15 amino acids. Germline lookup yields CDR1 SGHDT and CDR2 YYEEEE. Trimming cost V 9 bases and J 4 bases, with 21 bases left between them. CDR3 DNA: TGTGCCACCCTCTCGGGGGGCGCTCCCCCAGATACGCAGTATTTT. Translating gives CATLSGGAPPDTQYF.

This chain uses TRBV9 with TRBJ2-7; D is unresolved. Trimming stripped 4 bases from V and 2 bases from J, with 16 bases between. Germline V gene sequence: CDR1 SGDLS, CDR2 YYNGEE. The CDR3 consists of 15 residues. The DNA for the CDR3 is TGTGCCAGCAGCACCCGGGCAGACGTCACCTACGAGCAGTACTTC. Protein product: CASSTRADVTYEQYF.

This rearrangement joins TRBV5-4 to TRBJ1-3; 7 nucleotides agree with TRBD1. This CDR3 region has 15 residues. Germline CDR1 and CDR2: SGHNT and YYREEE (reference sequence). J was trimmed by 2 bases and V by 2 bases; bases with no gene match: 4. The CDR3 coding sequence is TGTGCCAGCAGCTTAGGGGACAGCGCTGGAAACACCATATATTTT. Protein: CASSLGDSAGNTIYF.

J is TRBJ2-1 and V is TRBV4-2; D gene ambiguous. Germline V gene data show CDR1 as LGHNA and CDR2 as YNFKEQ. V was trimmed by 1 base and J by 4 bases, leaving 5 bases between them. The CDR3 spans 13 residues. DNA for the CDR3: TGTGCCAGCAGCCAAGTCTTATACAATGAGCAGTTCTTC. Translating it yields CASSQVLYNEQFF.

V gene TRBV29-1 combines with J gene TRBJ2-7; D perhaps matches TRBD1 (6 bases). The CDR3 consists of 13 residues. The V end was cut by 8 bases, the J end by 0 bases, with 14 bases between. Germline CDR1 is SQVTM and CDR2 is ANQGSEA. CDR3 protein: CSFRRDNSYEQYF. The CDR3 bases are TGCAGCTTCCGCCGGGACAACTCCTACGAGCAGTACTTC.

V is TRBV11-2 and J is TRBJ2-7; TRBD2 matches at 8 bases. This CDR3 is 13 amino acids long. The V gene's germline CDR1 is SGHAT and CDR2 FQNNGV. After removal of 5 bases from V and 4 bases from J, the junction contained 4 bases not matched to a gene. For the CDR3, the DNA is TGTGCCAGCAGCGACGGGGGGGCTTACGAGCAGTACTTC. Translated, it gives CASSDGGAYEQYF.

This clone appeared a single time. CDR3 residues: CASSLKGTSGIYEQYF. In nucleotides, the CDR3 is TGTGCCAGCAGCTTAAAGGGGACTAGCGGGATCTACGAGCAGTACTTC. This chain connects TRBV7-2 to TRBJ2-7; 13 bases line up with TRBD2. Germline V gene lookup returns CDR1 SGHTA and CDR2 FQGNSA. The CDR3 consists of 16 residues. The ends lost 2 bases at V and 3 bases at J; junction bases unmatched: 4.

On this clone: The same CDR3 also results from other DNA sequences found in this sample. This sequence joins TRBV5-1 and TRBJ1-2; D might be TRBD1 (5 bases). This CDR3 contains 13 residues. Germline V CDR1 and CDR2: SGHRS, YFSETQ. With 4 bases removed from V and 1 base from J, the gap between germline ends came to 8 bases. The CDR3 nucleotides read TGCGCCAGCAGCCTCGACAGTAACTATGGCTACACCTTC. It codes for CASSLDSNYGYTF.

V and J are TRBV6-1 and TRBJ2-3, with D hard to call. Germline CDR1 reads MNHNS; CDR2 reads SASEGT. The CDR3 consists of 13 residues. The ends were cut back, 10 bases at V and 2 bases at J, with 13 bases in the middle. CDR3 loop: CATTGPLTDTQYF. CDR3 nucleotides: TGTGCCACCACTGGACCCCTCACAGATACGCAGTATTTT.

The CDR3 DNA follows: TGTGCCAGCAGCACGGGAGGGACTAGCGCTTACGAGCAGTACTTC. Translated: CASSTGGTSAYEQYF. This chain joins TRBV5-6 and TRBJ2-7; 10 positions match TRBD2. CDR1 is SGHDT, CDR2 YYEEEE, per germline. This CDR3 is 15 amino acids long. The junction had 8 bases not matched to a gene; V was cut back by 4 bases and J by 4 bases.

This chain connects TRBV7-3 to TRBJ2-2; 8 nucleotides match TRBD1. Germline loops: CDR1 SGHTA, CDR2 FQGTGA. CDR3 length equals 16 residues. V trimming: 2 bases; J trimming: 4 bases; junction bases outside the gene matches: 6. CDR3 sequence reads: CASSLLGQGATGELFF. The CDR3 DNA reads as TGTGCCAGCAGCTTATTGGGCCAGGGGGCCACCGGGGAGCTGTTTTTT.

This clone was counted a single time. V usage is TRBV19 and J usage is TRBJ2-1; D is undetermined. Germline loops: CDR1 LNHDA, CDR2 SQIVND (reference sequence). The V end was cut by 5 bases, the J end by 2 bases, with 10 bases between. The CDR3 runs 14 residues. CDR3 protein: CASSEVGPYNEQFF. CDR3 DNA sequence: TGTGCCAGTAGTGAGGTCGGGCCCTACAATGAGCAGTTCTTC.

V usage is TRBV4-3 and J usage is TRBJ1-1; D ambiguous. Germline CDR1 LGHNA, CDR2 YSLEER. The CDR3 runs to 14 residues. The V and J ends lost 1 base and 11 bases respectively, with 17 bases between them. In DNA form, the CDR3 reads TGCGCCAGCAGCCAAGTAGAGGGAAATTCGGGGGCTTTCTTT. Translated: CASSQVEGNSGAFF.